Following are 20 T cell receptor beta chains from one sample sequenced in a study of T cell changes during pregnancy in multiple sclerosis. Repertoires were generated with immunoSEQ multiplex PCR, while TCRdb's copy carries only in-frame clones and drops some. The table shows over 45,000 clones, with approximately 90% occurring only once. The material was CD4+ T cells from peripheral blood mononuclear cells, obtained in the third trimester of pregnancy. Source of these receptors: a female donor with multiple sclerosis, enrolled in a pregnancy study.

The chain has TRBV6-1 and TRBJ2-2; D is undetermined. V shed 9 bases and J shed 3 bases, with 14 bases lying between them. The germline V gene has CDR1 MNHNS and CDR2 SASEGT. The CDR3 extends over 14 amino acids. CDR3 sequence (DNA): TGTGCCAGTACCGGGTCAAAGGACACCGGGGAGCTGTTTTTT. Protein: CASTGSKDTGELFF.

This chain joins TRBV18 and TRBJ2-5; 8 bases are a match to TRBD1. The germline V gene encodes CDR1 KGHSH and CDR2 LQKENI. Trimming cost V 3 bases and J 3 bases; bases outside gene matches: 0. The CDR3 has 13 residues. The CDR3 DNA reads as TGTGCCAGCTCACCGGACAGGGAAGAGACCCAGTACTTC. Its protein is CASSPDREETQYF.

This sequence joins TRBV18 and TRBJ2-7; D is perhaps TRBD2 (6 bases). Trimming shortened V by 0 bases and J by 4 bases, and 16 bases separated the two germline ends. Germline CDR1 KGHSH, CDR2 LQKENI. CDR3 length: 16 residues. The CDR3 loop is CASSPPTGSGNYEQYF. The CDR3 DNA is TGTGCCAGCTCACCACCAACGGGTAGCGGAAATTACGAGCAGTACTTC.

This sequence joins TRBV1 and TRBJ2-7; the table's TRBD2 call for D was not verified on the DNA. TRBV1 is given as a pseudogene. This CDR3 spans 12 amino acids. The CDR3 DNA reads as TGCACCAGCAGCCAGAGGTTCTACGAGCAGTACTTC. It specifies CTSSQRFYEQYF.

The chain employs TRBV7-2 and TRBJ1-2; 9 positions agree with TRBD1. After removal of 0 bases from V and 5 bases from J, the junction contained 4 bases not matched to a gene. Germline V gene sequence: CDR1 SGHTA, CDR2 FQGNSA. This CDR3 has 15 amino acids. CDR3 loop: CASSLAGQGQYGYTF. As DNA, the CDR3 is TGTGCCAGCAGCTTAGCCGGACAGGGGCAATATGGCTACACCTTC.

This chain uses TRBV2 with TRBJ2-7, with 9 bases identical to TRBD2. V lost 10 bases and J lost 2; bases outside the gene matches: 9. Germline CDR1 reads SNHLY; CDR2 reads FYNNEI. The CDR3 runs to 14 residues. The CDR3 is CATRGGAFTYEQYF. In DNA, the CDR3 is TGTGCCACTCGCGGGGGGGCCTTTACCTACGAGCAGTACTTC.

The V and J genes are TRBV19 and TRBJ2-4; D unclear. The CDR3 runs 18 residues. Germline V CDR1 and CDR2: LNHDA, SQIVND (reference sequence). Trimming took 1 base from V and 0 from J, leaving 16 bases between them. CDR3 region: CASSIGATTVTAKNIQYF. In nucleotides, the CDR3 is TGTGCCAGTAGTATAGGGGCGACCACGGTAACAGCCAAAAACATTCAGTACTTC.

The chain joins TRBV5-1 to TRBJ2-5; 11 bases are a match to TRBD1. The CDR3 totals 17 residues. Trimming removed 4 bases from V and 4 bases from J; junction bases left unmatched: 12. The germline CDR1 and CDR2 sequences are SGHRS and YFSETQ. CDR3 sequence reads: CASSRAGTGGVRETQYF. The CDR3 DNA reads TGCGCCAGCAGCCGAGCCGGGACAGGGGGTGTTCGAGAGACCCAGTACTTC.

The sample holds one count of this clone. In DNA form, the CDR3 reads TGCGCCAGCAGTTCCCCCGGGGAGGGGAAAGAAGCTAGCAATCAGCCCCAGCATTTT. It is translated as CASSSPGEGKEASNQPQHF. V is TRBV23-1 and J is TRBJ1-5; maybe TRBD1 (5 bases). TRBV23-1 is labeled an ORF, and its function is uncertain. The ends were cut back, 5 bases at V and 0 bases at J, with 23 bases in the middle. The CDR3 consists of 19 residues.

The chain links TRBV6-5 to TRBJ2-5, with TRBD1 identical over 7 bases. The DNA end is more similar to TRBJ2-7, so the J call may be wrong. The CDR3 covers 15 residues. CDR1 is MNHEY, CDR2 SVGAGI, per germline. The CDR3 sequence: CASRVQTGTRYEQYF. The CDR3, as DNA: TGTGCCAGCAGGGTTCAGACAGGGACCCGCTACGAGCAGTACTTC.

This clone was counted once. The chain carries TRBV7-9 and TRBJ2-1, with 9 bases that match TRBD1. The CDR3 length is 14 residues. Germline V CDR1 and CDR2: SEHNR, FQNEAQ (reference sequence). J lost 7 bases, V lost 8 bases, and 9 bases had no gene match. CDR3 sequence reads: CASLKGTGFNEQFF. CDR3 DNA: TGTGCCAGCTTGAAAGGGACAGGGTTTAATGAGCAGTTCTTC.

The chain joins TRBV13 to TRBJ1-1, with D maybe TRBD1 (5 bases). Germline values: CDR1 PRHDT, CDR2 FYEKMQ (reference sequence). CDR3 length: 14 amino acids. The germline V and J ends were trimmed by 5 bases and 6 bases, with 16 bases remaining between them. The CDR3 sequence is CASSRGGGKAEAFF. In nucleotides, the CDR3 is TGTGCCAGCAGCCGTGGCGGGGGGAAGGCTGAAGCTTTCTTT.

The gene calls are TRBV6-1 and TRBJ2-1; a weak D match, TRBD2 (6 bases). With 3 bases removed from V and 9 bases from J, the gap between germline ends came to 9 bases. This CDR3 region has 12 residues. Germline lookup yields CDR1 MNHNS and CDR2 SASEGT. The CDR3 DNA is TGTGCCAGCAGTGAGCGGGACTCTGAGCAGTTCTTC. It specifies CASSERDSEQFF.

This chain joins TRBV4-3 and TRBJ2-5; tentatively, D is TRBD1 (6 bases). Trimming left V 1 base short and J 5 bases short, with 17 bases between. The V gene's germline CDR1 is LGHNA and CDR2 YSLEER. This CDR3 has 16 amino acids. The CDR3 coding sequence is TGCGCCAGCAGCCAAGGGGGGCAAGGCCGGTCCGAGACCCAGTACTTC. Its protein product is CASSQGGQGRSETQYF.

V and J are TRBV7-6 and TRBJ2-2; D is uncertain. Trimming pared 5 bases from V and 1 base from J, leaving 11 bases between. The CDR3 spans 15 residues. Germline lookup yields CDR1 SGHVS and CDR2 FNYEAQ. The CDR3 DNA sequence: TGTGCCAGCAGCCGCCGCTATCAGAACACCGGGGAGCTGTTTTTT. Protein: CASSRRYQNTGELFF.

The rearrangement uses TRBV30 and TRBJ2-5, with 9 bases lining up with TRBD1. Germline V gene data show CDR1 as GTSNPN and CDR2 as SVGIG (reference sequence). The CDR3 has 14 residues. With 7 bases clipped from V and 4 bases from J, the junction kept 10 bases outside the gene matches. The CDR3 DNA reads as TGTGCCTCTAACGACAGGGGGTCGGGAGAGACCCAGTACTTC. This translates into CASNDRGSGETQYF.

The chain recombines TRBV19 with TRBJ2-3, with 9 bases fitting TRBD2. The germline CDR1 and CDR2 sequences are LNHDA and SQIVND (reference sequence). Trimming took 5 bases from V and 5 from J; bases not matched to a gene: 5. The CDR3 totals 14 residues. The CDR3 DNA reads TGTGCCAGTAGTGGGGGCGGGGGGGAAGATACGCAGTATTTT. This encodes CASSGGGGEDTQYF.

The gene calls are TRBV14 and TRBJ1-4, with a possible D match to TRBD1 (5 bases). This CDR3 region has 14 residues. Looked up from germline, CDR1 is SGHDN and CDR2 is FVKESK. The germline V and J ends were trimmed by 3 bases and 5 bases, with 10 bases remaining between them. Written as DNA, the CDR3 is TGTGCCAGCAGCCAGCGGGGGGTAAATGAAAAACTGTTTTTT. Translating it yields CASSQRGVNEKLFF.

The CDR3 reads CASSLRGPKVPELSGANVLTF. CDR3 nucleotides: TGTGCCAGCAGCCTTAGGGGCCCCAAGGTCCCTGAACTCTCTGGGGCCAACGTCCTGACTTTC. The chain carries TRBV21-1 and TRBJ2-6; the D segment call TRBD1 is taken from the table without a DNA check. TRBV21-1 is recorded as a pseudogene. The CDR3 consists of 21 residues.

CDR3 nucleotides: TGTGCCAGCAGTCCCAGACTAGCGGGAGCAGAGAGCTACGAGCAGTACTTC. Protein: CASSPRLAGAESYEQYF. The V call is TRBV27, the J call TRBJ2-7; 12 bases align to TRBD2. This CDR3 is 17 amino acids long. J gave up 3 bases and V 5 bases, and 11 bases lay outside the gene matches. Germline V lookup: CDR1 MNHEY, CDR2 SMNVEV (reference sequence).